Listed below are T cell receptor beta chains from one sample, sequenced in a study of PD-L1 blockade in urothelial cancer. The assay was immunoSEQ multiplex PCR, and TCRdb's table has in-frame clones only and misses some. The table has about 44,000 clones, 91% seen once. This specimen consisted of PBMCs, obtained around atezolizumab (anti-PD-L1) treatment. These receptors all come from a man in his 70s with urothelial cancer. Both conserved end residues are part of each CDR3. Fields, in order: clone size, J gene, D gene, V gene, CDR3 protein, CDR3 DNA. The D gene is left open where the match is weak. Some rows have no size entry. The others give once, few or many, or a class for an expanded clone.

abundance: -
j_gene: TRBJ2-6
d_gene: TRBD2
v_gene: TRBV5-6
CDR3aa: CASSLLAGGPGANVLTF
CDR3nt: TGTGCCAGCAGCTTGCTAGCGGGAGGACCTGGGGCCAACGTCCTGACTTTC

abundance: -
j_gene: TRBJ2-7
d_gene: TRBD1
v_gene: TRBV5-1
CDR3aa: CASSPRTGSSYEQYF
CDR3nt: TGCGCCAGCAGCCCACGGACAGGGAGCTCCTACGAGCAGTACTTC

abundance: -
j_gene: TRBJ2-7
d_gene: -
v_gene: TRBV4-1
CDR3aa: CASSQVNSLLTNTNREQYF
CDR3nt: TGCGCCAGCAGCCAAGTTAACAGCCTCCTTACAAATACGAACAGGGAGCAGTACTTC

abundance: -
j_gene: TRBJ1-4
d_gene: TRBD1
v_gene: TRBV28
CDR3aa: CASSSGTGYEKLFF
CDR3nt: TGTGCCAGCAGTTCCGGGACAGGGTATGAAAAACTGTTTTTT

abundance: -
j_gene: TRBJ1-2
d_gene: -
v_gene: TRBV10-2
CDR3aa: CASSAAPGNYGYTF
CDR3nt: TGCGCCAGCAGCGCCGCCCCAGGGAACTATGGCTACACCTTC

abundance: -
j_gene: TRBJ2-5
d_gene: TRBD2
v_gene: TRBV19
CDR3aa: CASSRRVAGGNEETQYF
CDR3nt: TGTGCCAGTAGTCGCCGGGTAGCGGGAGGTAACGAAGAGACCCAGTACTTC

abundance: -
j_gene: TRBJ1-2
d_gene: TRBD1
v_gene: TRBV5-1
CDR3aa: CASSLDDRAYGYTF
CDR3nt: TGCGCCAGCAGCTTGGATGACAGGGCCTATGGCTACACCTTC

abundance: -
j_gene: TRBJ1-1
d_gene: -
v_gene: TRBV10-3
CDR3aa: CAIRAGGPQASTEAFF
CDR3nt: TGTGCCATCAGAGCCGGGGGGCCCCAGGCAAGCACTGAAGCTTTCTTT

abundance: -
j_gene: TRBJ2-1
d_gene: -
v_gene: TRBV5-1
CDR3aa: CASSLERLQGYNEQFF
CDR3nt: TGCGCCAGCAGCTTGGAACGTTTGCAGGGGTACAATGAGCAGTTCTTC

abundance: -
j_gene: TRBJ2-3
d_gene: -
v_gene: TRBV28
CDR3aa: CASSLPPGSNTDTQYF
CDR3nt: TGTGCCAGCAGTCTCCCCCCCGGGAGTAACACAGATACGCAGTATTTT

abundance: once
j_gene: TRBJ1-1
d_gene: -
v_gene: TRBV10-3
CDR3aa: CAISGGRGMNTEAFF
CDR3nt: TGTGCCATCAGTGGGGGACGGGGGATGAACACTGAAGCTTTCTTT

abundance: -
j_gene: TRBJ1-4
d_gene: TRBD1
v_gene: TRBV19
CDR3aa: CASSPAVSRGSSEKLFF
CDR3nt: TGTGCCAGTAGTCCTGCAGTTTCCAGGGGGTCGAGTGAAAAACTGTTTTTT

abundance: -
j_gene: TRBJ1-2
d_gene: -
v_gene: TRBV9
CDR3aa: CASSVAGAAEGYTF
CDR3nt: TGTGCCAGCAGCGTAGCAGGGGCGGCGGAGGGCTACACCTTC

abundance: -
j_gene: TRBJ1-4
d_gene: -
v_gene: TRBV7-8
CDR3aa: CASSLVGATTNEKLFF
CDR3nt: TGTGCCAGCAGCTTAGTTGGGGCTACAACTAATGAAAAACTGTTTTTT

abundance: -
j_gene: TRBJ2-7
d_gene: TRBD2
v_gene: TRBV6-5
CDR3aa: CASRTGGSHYEQYF
CDR3nt: TGTGCCAGCAGGACGGGAGGATCCCACTACGAGCAGTACTTC

abundance: -
j_gene: TRBJ2-1
d_gene: TRBD2
v_gene: TRBV11-3
CDR3aa: CASSTAGTSRSYNEQFF
CDR3nt: TGTGCCAGCAGCACGGCCGGGACTAGCAGGTCCTACAATGAGCAGTTCTTC

abundance: -
j_gene: TRBJ2-7
d_gene: -
v_gene: TRBV2
CDR3aa: CASRTGLLDYEQYF
CDR3nt: TGTGCCAGCAGGACGGGACTGTTGGACTACGAGCAGTACTTC

abundance: -
j_gene: TRBJ2-3
d_gene: -
v_gene: TRBV5-1
CDR3aa: CASSLELAGDTQYF
CDR3nt: TGCGCCAGCAGCTTGGAACTAGCCGGAGATACGCAGTATTTT

abundance: -
j_gene: TRBJ1-1
d_gene: TRBD1
v_gene: TRBV6-6
CDR3aa: CASSYGLTGGITEAFF
CDR3nt: TGTGCCAGCAGTTACGGCCTGACAGGGGGCATTACTGAAGCTTTCTTT

abundance: -
j_gene: TRBJ2-3
d_gene: -
v_gene: TRBV18
CDR3aa: CASSPQGTQAGTDTQYF
CDR3nt: TGTGCCAGCTCACCACAAGGGACACAGGCGGGCACAGATACGCAGTATTTT

abundance: once
j_gene: TRBJ2-7
d_gene: -
v_gene: TRBV19
CDR3aa: CASSTNQGLMNEQYF
CDR3nt: TGTGCCAGTAGTACCAATCAGGGGTTGATGAACGAGCAGTACTTC

abundance: once
j_gene: TRBJ2-7
d_gene: -
v_gene: TRBV7-2
CDR3aa: CASSQIATASYEQYF
CDR3nt: TGTGCCAGCAGCCAGATTGCGACAGCCTCCTACGAGCAGTACTTC

abundance: once
j_gene: TRBJ1-2
d_gene: TRBD1
v_gene: TRBV28
CDR3aa: CASEGTGGYGYTF
CDR3nt: TGTGCCAGCGAAGGGACAGGGGGTTACGGCTACACCTTC

abundance: -
j_gene: TRBJ2-2
d_gene: -
v_gene: TRBV7-6
CDR3aa: CASSLNTAGRSRTGELFF
CDR3nt: TGTGCCAGCAGCTTAAATACCGCGGGGCGGAGTAGGACCGGGGAGCTGTTTTTT

abundance: -
j_gene: TRBJ2-1
d_gene: TRBD2
v_gene: TRBV5-1
CDR3aa: CASSIGSSGKSNEQFF
CDR3nt: TGCGCCAGCAGCATTGGCTCTAGCGGGAAAAGCAATGAGCAGTTCTTC